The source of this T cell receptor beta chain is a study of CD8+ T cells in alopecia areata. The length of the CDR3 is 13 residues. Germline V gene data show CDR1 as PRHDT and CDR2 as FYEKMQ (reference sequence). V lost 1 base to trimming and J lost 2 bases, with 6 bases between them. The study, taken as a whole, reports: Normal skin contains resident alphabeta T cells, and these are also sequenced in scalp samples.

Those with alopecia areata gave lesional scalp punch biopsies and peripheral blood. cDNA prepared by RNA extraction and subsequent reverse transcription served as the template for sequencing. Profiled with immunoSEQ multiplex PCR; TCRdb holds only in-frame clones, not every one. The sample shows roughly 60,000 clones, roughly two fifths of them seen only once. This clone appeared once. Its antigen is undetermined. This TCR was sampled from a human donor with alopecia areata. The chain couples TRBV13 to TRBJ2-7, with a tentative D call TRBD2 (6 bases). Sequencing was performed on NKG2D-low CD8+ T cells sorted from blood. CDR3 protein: CASSLAGAYEQYF. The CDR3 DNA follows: TGTGCCAGCAGCTTAGCGGGGGCCTACGAGCAGTACTTC.